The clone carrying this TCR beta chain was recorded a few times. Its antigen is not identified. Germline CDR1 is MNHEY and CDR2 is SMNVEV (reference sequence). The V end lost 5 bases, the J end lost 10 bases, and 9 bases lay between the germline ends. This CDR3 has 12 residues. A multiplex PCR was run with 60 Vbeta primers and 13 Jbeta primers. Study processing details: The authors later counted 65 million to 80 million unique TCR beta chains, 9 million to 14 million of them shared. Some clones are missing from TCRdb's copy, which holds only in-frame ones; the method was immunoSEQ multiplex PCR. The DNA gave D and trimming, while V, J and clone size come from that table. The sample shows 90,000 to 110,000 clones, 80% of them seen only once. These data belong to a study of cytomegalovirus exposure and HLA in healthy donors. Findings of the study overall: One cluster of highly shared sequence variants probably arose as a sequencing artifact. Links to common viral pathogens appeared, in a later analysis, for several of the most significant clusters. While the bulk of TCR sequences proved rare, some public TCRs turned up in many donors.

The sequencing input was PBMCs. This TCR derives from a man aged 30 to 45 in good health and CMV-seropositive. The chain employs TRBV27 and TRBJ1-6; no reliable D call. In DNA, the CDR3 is TGTGCCAGCAGTCGCGGGCGGTCACCCCTCCACTTT. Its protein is CASSRGRSPLHF.